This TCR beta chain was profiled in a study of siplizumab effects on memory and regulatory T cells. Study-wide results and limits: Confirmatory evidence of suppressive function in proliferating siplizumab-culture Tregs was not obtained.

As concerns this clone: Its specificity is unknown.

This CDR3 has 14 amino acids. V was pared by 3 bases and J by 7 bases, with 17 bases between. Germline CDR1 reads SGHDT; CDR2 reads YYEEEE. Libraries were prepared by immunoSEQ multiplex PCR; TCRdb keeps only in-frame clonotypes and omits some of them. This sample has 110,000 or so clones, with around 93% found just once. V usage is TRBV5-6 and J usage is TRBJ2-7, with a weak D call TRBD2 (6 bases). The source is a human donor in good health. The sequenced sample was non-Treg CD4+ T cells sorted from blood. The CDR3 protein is CASSSEGGAGEQYF. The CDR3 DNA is TGTGCCAGCAGCTCGGAGGGTGGGGCCGGGGAGCAGTACTTC.